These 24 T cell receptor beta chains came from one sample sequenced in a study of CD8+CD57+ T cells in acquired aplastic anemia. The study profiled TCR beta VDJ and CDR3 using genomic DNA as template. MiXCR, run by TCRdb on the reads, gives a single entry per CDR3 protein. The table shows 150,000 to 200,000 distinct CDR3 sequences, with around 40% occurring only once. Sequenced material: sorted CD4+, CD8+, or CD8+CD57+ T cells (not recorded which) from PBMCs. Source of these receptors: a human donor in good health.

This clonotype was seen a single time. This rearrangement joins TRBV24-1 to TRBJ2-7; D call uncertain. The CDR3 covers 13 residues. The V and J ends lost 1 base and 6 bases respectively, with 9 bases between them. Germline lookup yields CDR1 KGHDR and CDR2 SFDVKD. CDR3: CATSDFGRGEQYF. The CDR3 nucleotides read TGTGCCACCAGTGATTTCGGGCGAGGCGAGCAGTACTTC.

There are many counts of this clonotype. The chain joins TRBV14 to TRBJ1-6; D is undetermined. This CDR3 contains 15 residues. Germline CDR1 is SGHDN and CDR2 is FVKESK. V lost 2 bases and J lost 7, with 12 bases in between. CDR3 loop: CASSQILAGNSPLHF. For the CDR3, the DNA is TGTGCCAGCAGCCAAATCTTGGCAGGCAATTCACCCCTCCACTTT. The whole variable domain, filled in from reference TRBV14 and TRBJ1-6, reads EAGVTQFPSHSVIEKGQTVTLRCDPISGHDNLYWYRRVMGKEIKFLLHFVKESKQDESGMPNNRFLAERTGGTYSTLKVQPAELEDSGVYFCASSQILAGNSPLHFGNGTRLTVT.

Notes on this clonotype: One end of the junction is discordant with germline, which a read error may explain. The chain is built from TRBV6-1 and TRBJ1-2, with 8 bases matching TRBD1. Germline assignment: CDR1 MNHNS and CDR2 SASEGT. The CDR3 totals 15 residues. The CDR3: CAGSQLRGRGYGYTF. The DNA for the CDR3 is TGTGCCGGCAGTCAACTCAGGGGGCGAGGGTATGGCTACACCTTC.

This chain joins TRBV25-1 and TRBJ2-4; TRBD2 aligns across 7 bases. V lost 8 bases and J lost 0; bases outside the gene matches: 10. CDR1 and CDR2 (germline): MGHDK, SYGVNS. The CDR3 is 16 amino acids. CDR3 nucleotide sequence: TGTGCCAGCGGTACTGCTAGCGGTGAAGCCAAAAACATTCAGTACTTC. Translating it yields CASGTASGEAKNIQYF.

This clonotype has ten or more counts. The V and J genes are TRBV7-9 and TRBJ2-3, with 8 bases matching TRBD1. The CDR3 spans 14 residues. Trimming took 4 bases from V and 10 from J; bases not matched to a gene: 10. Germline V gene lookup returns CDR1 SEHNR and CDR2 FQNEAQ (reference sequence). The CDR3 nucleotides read TGTGCCAGCAGCTCTCAGGGGGCGATCGTTCCGCAGTATTTT. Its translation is CASSSQGAIVPQYF.

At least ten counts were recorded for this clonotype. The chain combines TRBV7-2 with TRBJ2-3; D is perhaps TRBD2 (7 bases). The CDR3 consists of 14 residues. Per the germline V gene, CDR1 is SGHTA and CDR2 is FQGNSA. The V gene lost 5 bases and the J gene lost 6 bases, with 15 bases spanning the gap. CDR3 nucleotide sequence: TGTGCCAGCAGCCCCCTCCGGGGGGCGGATACGCAGTATTTT. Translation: CASSPLRGADTQYF.

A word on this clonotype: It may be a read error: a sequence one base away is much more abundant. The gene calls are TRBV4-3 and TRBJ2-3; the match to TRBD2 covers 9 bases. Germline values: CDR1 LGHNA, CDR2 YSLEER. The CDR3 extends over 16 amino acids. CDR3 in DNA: TGCGCCAGCGGCCAACGATCTAGCGGGGGCACAGATACGCAGTATTTT. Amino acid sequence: CASGQRSSGGTDTQYF.

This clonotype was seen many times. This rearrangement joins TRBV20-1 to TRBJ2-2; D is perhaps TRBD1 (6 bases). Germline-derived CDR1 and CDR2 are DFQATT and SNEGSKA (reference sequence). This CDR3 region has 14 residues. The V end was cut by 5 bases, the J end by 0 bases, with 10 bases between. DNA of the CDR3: TGCAGTGCTTCGGGACATGCGAACACCGGGGAGCTGTTTTTT. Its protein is CSASGHANTGELFF.

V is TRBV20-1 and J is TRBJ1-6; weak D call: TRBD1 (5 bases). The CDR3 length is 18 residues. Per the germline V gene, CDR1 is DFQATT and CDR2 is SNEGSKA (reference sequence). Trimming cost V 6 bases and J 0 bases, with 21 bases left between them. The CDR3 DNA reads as TGCAGTGCCAGCAGACAAGGGACGCCCGGCTCCTATAATTCACCCCTCCACTTT. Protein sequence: CSASRQGTPGSYNSPLHF.

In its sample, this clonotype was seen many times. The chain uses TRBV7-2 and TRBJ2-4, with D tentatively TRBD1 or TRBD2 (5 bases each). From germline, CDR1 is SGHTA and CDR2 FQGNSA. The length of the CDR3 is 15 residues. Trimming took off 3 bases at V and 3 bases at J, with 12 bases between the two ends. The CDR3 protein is CASSLGPPFKNIQYF. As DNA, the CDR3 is TGTGCCAGCAGCTTGGGACCCCCCTTCAAAAACATTCAGTACTTC.

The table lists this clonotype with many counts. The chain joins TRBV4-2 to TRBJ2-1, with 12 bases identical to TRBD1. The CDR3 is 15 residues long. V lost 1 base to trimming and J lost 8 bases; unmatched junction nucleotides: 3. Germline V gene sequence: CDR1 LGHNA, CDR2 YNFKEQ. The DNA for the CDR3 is TGTGCCAGCAGCCAAGCGGGACAGGGGGCAGATGAGCAGTTCTTC. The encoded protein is CASSQAGQGADEQFF.

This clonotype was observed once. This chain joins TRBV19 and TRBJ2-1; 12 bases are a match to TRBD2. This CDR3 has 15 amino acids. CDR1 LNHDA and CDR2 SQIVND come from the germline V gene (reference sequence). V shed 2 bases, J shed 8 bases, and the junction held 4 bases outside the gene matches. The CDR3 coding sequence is TGTGCCAGTAGTATAATGACTAGCGGGAGTTATGAGCAGTTCTTC. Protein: CASSIMTSGSYEQFF.

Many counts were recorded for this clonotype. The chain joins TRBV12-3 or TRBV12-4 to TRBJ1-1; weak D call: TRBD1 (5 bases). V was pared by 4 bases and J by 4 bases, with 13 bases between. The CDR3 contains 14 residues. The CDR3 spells CASSSQGWGTEAFF. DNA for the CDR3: TGTGCCAGCAGTTCCCAGGGTTGGGGCACTGAAGCTTTCTTT.

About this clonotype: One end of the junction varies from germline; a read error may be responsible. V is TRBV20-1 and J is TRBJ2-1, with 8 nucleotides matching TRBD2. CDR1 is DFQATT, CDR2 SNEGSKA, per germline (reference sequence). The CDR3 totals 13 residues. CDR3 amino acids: CSARDPGGVATIF. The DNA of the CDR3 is TGCAGTGCTAGAGATCCCGGGGGGGTGGCTACGATCTTC.

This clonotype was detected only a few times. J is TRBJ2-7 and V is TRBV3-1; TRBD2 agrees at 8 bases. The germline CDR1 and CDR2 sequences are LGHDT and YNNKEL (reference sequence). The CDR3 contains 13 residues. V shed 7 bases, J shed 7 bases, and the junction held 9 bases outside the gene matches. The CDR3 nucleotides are TGTGCCAGCACCCGAGCGGGAGTAGGTGAGCAGTACTTC. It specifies CASTRAGVGEQYF.

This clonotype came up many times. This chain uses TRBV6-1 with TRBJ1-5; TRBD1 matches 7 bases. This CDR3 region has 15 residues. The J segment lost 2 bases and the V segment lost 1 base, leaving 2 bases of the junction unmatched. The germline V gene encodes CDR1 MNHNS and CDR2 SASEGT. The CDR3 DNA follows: TGTGCCAGCAGTGAAGTGGACAGGCGCAATCAGCCCCAGCATTTT. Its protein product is CASSEVDRRNQPQHF.

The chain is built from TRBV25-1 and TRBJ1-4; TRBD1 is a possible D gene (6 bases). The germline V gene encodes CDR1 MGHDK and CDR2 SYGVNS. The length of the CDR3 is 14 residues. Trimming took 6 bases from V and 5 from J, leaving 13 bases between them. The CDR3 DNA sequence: TGTGCCAGCAGGGACAACGGACAGAATGAAAAACTGTTTTTT. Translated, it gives CASRDNGQNEKLFF. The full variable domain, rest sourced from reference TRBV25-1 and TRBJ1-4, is EADIYQTPRYLVIGTGKKITLECSQTMGHDKMYWYQQDPGMELHLIHYSYGVNSTEKGDLSSESTVSRIRTEHFPLTLESARPSHTSQYLCASRDNGQNEKLFFGSGTQLSVL.

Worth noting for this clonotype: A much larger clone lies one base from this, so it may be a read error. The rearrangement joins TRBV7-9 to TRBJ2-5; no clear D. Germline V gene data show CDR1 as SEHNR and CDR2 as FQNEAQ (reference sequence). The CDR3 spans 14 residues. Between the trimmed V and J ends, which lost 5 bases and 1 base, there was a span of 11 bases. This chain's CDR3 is CASSLSVSQETQYF. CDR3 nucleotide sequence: TGTGCCAGCAGCCTCAGCGTATCCCAAGAGACCCAGTACTTC.

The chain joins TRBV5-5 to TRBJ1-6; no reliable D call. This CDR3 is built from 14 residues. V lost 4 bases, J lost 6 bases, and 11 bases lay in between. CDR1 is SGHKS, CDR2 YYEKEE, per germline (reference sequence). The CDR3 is CASSPPDPNSPLHF. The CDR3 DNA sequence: TGTGCCAGCAGCCCCCCGGATCCTAATTCACCCCTCCACTTT.

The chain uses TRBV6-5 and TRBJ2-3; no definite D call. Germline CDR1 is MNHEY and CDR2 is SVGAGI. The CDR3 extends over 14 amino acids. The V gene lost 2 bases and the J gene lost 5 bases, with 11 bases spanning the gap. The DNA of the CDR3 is TGTGCCAGCAGTTACGAGAAGGGCATAGATACGCAGTATTTT. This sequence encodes CASSYEKGIDTQYF.

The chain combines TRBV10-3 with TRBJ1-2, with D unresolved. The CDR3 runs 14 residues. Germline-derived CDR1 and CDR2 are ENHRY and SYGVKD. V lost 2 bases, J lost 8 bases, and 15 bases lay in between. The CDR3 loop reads CAISETFSEGGYTF. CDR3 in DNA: TGTGCCATCAGTGAGACTTTTTCGGAAGGAGGCTACACCTTC.

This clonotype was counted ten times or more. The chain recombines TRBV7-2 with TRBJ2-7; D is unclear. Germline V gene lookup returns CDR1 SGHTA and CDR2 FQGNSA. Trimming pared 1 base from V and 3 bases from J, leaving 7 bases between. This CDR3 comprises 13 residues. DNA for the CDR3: TGTGCCAGCAGCTTAGATTACGGCTACGAGCAGTACTTC. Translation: CASSLDYGYEQYF.

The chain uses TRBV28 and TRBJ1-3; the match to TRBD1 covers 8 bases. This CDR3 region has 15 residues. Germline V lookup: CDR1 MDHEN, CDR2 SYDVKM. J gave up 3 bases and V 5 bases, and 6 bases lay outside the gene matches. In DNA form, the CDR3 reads TGTGCCAGCAGTCTTCAGGGGGCCCTTGGAAACACCATATATTTT. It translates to CASSLQGALGNTIYF.

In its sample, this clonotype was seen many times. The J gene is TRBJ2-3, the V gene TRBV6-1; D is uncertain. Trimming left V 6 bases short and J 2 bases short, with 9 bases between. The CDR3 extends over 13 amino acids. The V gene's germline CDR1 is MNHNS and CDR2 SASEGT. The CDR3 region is CASSSRDTDTQYF. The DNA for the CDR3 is TGTGCCAGCAGCTCACGAGACACAGATACGCAGTATTTT.